The 9 T cell receptor beta chains below were found in one sample sequenced in a study of patients and donors after allogeneic stem cell transplantation. MiXCR was run by TCRdb on the RT-PCR reads, yielding one entry per CDR3 protein. The sample holds some 60,000 distinct CDR3 sequences; 10% to 15% are singletons and the top ten take roughly a third. The sequenced sample was blood, either unsorted or a sorted T cell fraction (not recorded which). Every receptor here comes from a human donor who was either an allogeneic HSCT recipient or a stem cell or donor lymphocyte infusion donor (not recorded which). It is not recorded whose cells these are; they may come from a transplant donor.

Ten or more counts support this clonotype. This rearrangement joins TRBV6-5 to TRBJ2-1; D is unclear. V lost 6 bases to trimming and J lost 5 bases, with 17 bases between them. The CDR3 has 15 amino acids. Germline V gene sequence: CDR1 MNHEY, CDR2 SVGAGI. The CDR3 DNA reads as TGTGCCAGCAGCTCGCTACCGGACCCCCACAATGAGCAGTTCTTC. As protein: CASSSLPDPHNEQFF.

CDR3 region: CASSYSSGGSRVVYEQYF. The CDR3 nucleotides read TGTGCCAGCAGTTACTCGAGCGGGGGGAGCAGGGTCGTCTACGAGCAGTACTTC. V is TRBV6-5 and J is TRBJ2-7, with 9 bases matching TRBD2. Trimming removed 0 bases from V and 3 bases from J; junction bases left unmatched: 12. CDR1 MNHEY and CDR2 SVGAGI come from the germline V gene. The CDR3 contains 18 residues.

DNA for the CDR3: TGTGCCAGCGGGACTAGGGACTCTTCCAATGAGCAGTTCTTC. Amino acid sequence: CASGTRDSSNEQFF. V usage is TRBV12-3 or TRBV12-4 and J usage is TRBJ2-1; 8 bases fit TRBD2. V lost 8 bases, J lost 6 bases, and 9 bases stayed unmatched. The CDR3 runs to 14 residues.

The chain combines TRBV5-1 with TRBJ2-3, with 12 bases that match TRBD2. The ends lost 0 bases at V and 1 base at J; junction bases unmatched: 3. This CDR3 spans 17 amino acids. Germline-derived CDR1 and CDR2 are SGHRS and YFSETQ. The CDR3 sequence is CASSLELAGGRTDTQYF. In DNA, the CDR3 is TGCGCCAGCAGCTTGGAACTAGCGGGAGGCCGCACAGATACGCAGTATTTT. The whole variable domain, remainder taken from reference TRBV5-1 and TRBJ2-3, is KAGVTQTPRYLIKTRGQQVTLSCSPISGHRSVSWYQQTPGQGLQFLFEYFSETQRNKGNFPGRFSGRQFSNSRSEMNVSTLELGDSALYLCASSLELAGGRTDTQYFGPGTRLTVL.

This clonotype came up a few times. The chain recombines TRBV10-3 with TRBJ1-1; 7 bases map to TRBD1. Trimming took 0 bases from V and 10 from J; bases not matched to a gene: 11. The germline gives CDR1 ENHRY, CDR2 SYGVKD. The CDR3 is 15 residues long. Here the CDR3 DNA reads TGTGCCATCAGTGAGTCGGGGGCTGACAGGGACGGAGCTTTCTTT. It codes for CAISESGADRDGAFF.

This clonotype was detected many times. The chain has TRBV5-1 and TRBJ2-3; TRBD2 matches 14 bases. The junction had 4 bases not matched to a gene; V was cut back by 3 bases and J by 4 bases. The CDR3 has 16 residues. Germline CDR1 SGHRS, CDR2 YFSETQ. The CDR3 reads CASSSGTSGSADTQYF. The CDR3, as DNA: TGCGCCAGCAGCTCCGGGACTAGCGGGAGTGCAGATACGCAGTATTTT.

The chain is built from TRBV6-5 and TRBJ1-6; tentatively, D is TRBD1 (5 bases). The V end lost 0 bases, the J end lost 5 bases, and 11 bases lay between the germline ends. The CDR3 runs to 16 residues. Germline lookup yields CDR1 MNHEY and CDR2 SVGAGI. The CDR3 DNA reads TGTGCCAGCAGTTACTCGGTGACAGACAATAATTCACCCCTCCACTTT. This sequence encodes CASSYSVTDNNSPLHF.

At least ten counts were recorded for this clonotype. This chain uses TRBV6-1 with TRBJ2-7; TRBD1 matches 10 bases. In germline, CDR1 is MNHNS, CDR2 SASEGT. J lost 5 bases, V lost 3 bases, and 7 bases had no gene match. The CDR3 is 15 residues long. The CDR3 loop is CASSELGQGTDEQYF. The CDR3 DNA is TGTGCCAGCAGTGAGTTGGGACAGGGGACGGACGAGCAGTACTTC.

This clonotype was counted many times. The chain has TRBV20-1 and TRBJ2-7; weak D call: TRBD2 (5 bases). The ends were cut back, 6 bases at V and 0 bases at J, with 9 bases in the middle. This CDR3 comprises 12 residues. Germline V CDR1 and CDR2: DFQATT, SNEGSKA (reference sequence). Here the CDR3 DNA reads TGCAGTGCCAGGACTGTCTCCTACGAGCAGTACTTC. The encoded protein is CSARTVSYEQYF.